A single sample is the source of the 28 T cell receptor beta chains below, sequenced in a study of shared clonotypes between healthy human individuals. Method: immunoSEQ multiplex PCR; TCRdb's copy keeps in-frame clones and lacks some. The sample includes 90,000 to 120,000 clones, roughly 66% of them seen just once. The specimen sequenced was memory CD8+ T cells sorted from blood. Subset described: CD45RO+ cells pooled with CCR7-negative TemRA cells. All receptors derive from a woman in her twenties or thirties in good health.

The gene calls are TRBV5-4 and TRBJ1-2; no firm D call. The germline gives CDR1 SGHNT, CDR2 YYREEE (reference sequence). The CDR3 extends over 17 amino acids. V was shortened by 4 bases and J by 0 bases, with 19 bases between the two germline ends. Here the CDR3 reads CASSPLLGRRTNYGYTF. The CDR3 bases are TGTGCCAGCAGCCCCCTGCTTGGGCGACGAACTAACTATGGCTACACCTTC.

The chain couples TRBV6-5 to TRBJ2-2; D unclear. V was pared by 5 bases and J by 6 bases, with 10 bases between. CDR1 is MNHEY and CDR2 is SVGAGI in the germline V gene. CDR3 size: 13 residues. CDR3 loop: CASSESEAGELFF. The CDR3 nucleotides are TGTGCCAGCAGTGAATCGGAAGCCGGGGAGCTGTTTTTT.

This clone showed up just a few times. V usage is TRBV6-1 and J usage is TRBJ2-5; maybe TRBD2 (6 bases). V was pared by 2 bases and J by 5 bases, with 21 bases between. Per germline, CDR1 MNHNS and CDR2 SASEGT. This CDR3 comprises 17 residues. The CDR3 region has the DNA TGTGCCAGCAGTGAAATTCTGGGGCAGGTTGGAGGGGAGACCCAGTACTTC. Amino acid sequence: CASSEILGQVGGETQYF.

This clone appeared many times. The V call is TRBV6-6, the J call TRBJ2-7; a weak D match, TRBD1 (6 bases). Germline CDR1 and CDR2: MNHNY and SVGAGI (reference sequence). The CDR3 is 15 amino acids. V was cut by 2 bases and J by 0 bases, with 11 bases left in between. CDR3 in amino acids: CASSYVTGSSYEQYF. The CDR3, as DNA: TGTGCCAGCAGTTACGTTACAGGGTCCTCCTACGAGCAGTACTTC.

The chain has TRBV7-2 and TRBJ1-2; D possibly corresponds to TRBD1 (5 bases). V was trimmed by 4 bases and J by 2 bases, leaving 17 bases between them. The CDR3 runs 16 residues. The germline gives CDR1 SGHTA, CDR2 FQGNSA. In DNA, the CDR3 is TGTGCCAGCAGCTCTCTCTTTTCAGGGAACAACTATGGCTACACCTTC. Translation gives CASSSLFSGNNYGYTF.

The chain carries TRBV4-1 and TRBJ1-1; D not resolved. Trimming pared 1 base from V and 1 base from J, leaving 4 bases between. Germline V gene data show CDR1 as MGHRA and CDR2 as YSYEKL. The CDR3 is 13 residues long. CDR3 in amino acids: CASSQGWNTEAFF. As DNA, the CDR3 is TGCGCCAGCAGCCAAGGTTGGAACACTGAAGCTTTCTTT.

This chain joins TRBV19 and TRBJ2-2; either TRBD1 or TRBD2 may supply D (7 bases each). Germline CDR1 reads LNHDA; CDR2 reads SQIVND (reference sequence). The CDR3 has 15 residues. Trimming removed 3 bases at V and 6 bases at J, with 14 bases between. The CDR3 reads CASSMGAGGAGELFF. Here the CDR3 DNA reads TGTGCCAGTAGTATGGGTGCAGGGGGGGCCGGGGAGCTGTTTTTT. The full variable domain, its missing parts supplied by reference TRBV19 and TRBJ2-2, is DGGITQSPKYLFRKEGQNVTLSCEQNLNHDAMYWYRQDPGQGLRLIYYSQIVNDFQKGDIAEGYSVSREKKESFPLTVTSAQKNPTAFYLCASSMGAGGAGELFFGEGSRLTVL.

CDR3 in amino acids: CASGLPGRGYTF. The CDR3 region has the DNA TGTGCTAGTGGTTTACCGGGCAGAGGCTACACCTTC. V is TRBV12-5 and J is TRBJ1-2; D gene uncertain. CDR3 size: 12 residues. CDR1 is LGHNT and CDR2 is FRNRAP in the germline V gene. Trimming shortened V by 3 bases and J by 8 bases, and 10 bases separated the two germline ends.

The chain is built from TRBV9 and TRBJ2-7, with D possibly TRBD2 on 5 matching bases. Trimming stripped 0 bases from V and 3 bases from J, with 10 bases between. CDR3 size: 14 residues. CDR1 and CDR2 from the germline V gene are SGDLS and YYNGEE. CDR3 nucleotides: TGTGCCAGCAGCGTAGGCGGGCCGCACTACGAGCAGTACTTC. This sequence encodes CASSVGGPHYEQYF. Full variable domain (remainder filled in from reference TRBV9 and TRBJ2-7): DSGVTQTPKHLITATGQRVTLRCSPRSGDLSVYWYQQSLDQGLQFLIQYYNGEERAKGNILERFSAQQFPDLHSELNLSSLELGDSALYFCASSVGGPHYEQYFGPGTRLTVT.

The chain has TRBV10-1 and TRBJ2-7; 8 bases match TRBD2. The CDR3 length is 16 residues. The V gene's germline CDR1 is WNHNN and CDR2 SYGVQD (reference sequence). The V and J ends lost 5 bases and 4 bases, in that order; junction bases with no gene match: 13. The CDR3 reads CASSSLGEAGEYEQYF. The CDR3, as DNA: TGCGCCAGCAGTTCCTTAGGGGAAGCGGGAGAGTACGAGCAGTACTTC.

The chain combines TRBV19 with TRBJ1-1, with no clear D. Germline V gives CDR1 LNHDA, CDR2 SQIVND (reference sequence). The V end lost 6 bases, the J end lost 0 bases, and 11 bases lay between the germline ends. CDR3 length: 14 residues. In DNA form, the CDR3 reads TGTGCCAGTAGCACTCGACGAGTGAACACTGAAGCTTTCTTT. Encoded protein: CASSTRRVNTEAFF.

This clone occurred many times. This chain uses TRBV7-8 with TRBJ1-1, with TRBD1 as a possible D gene (5 bases). The germline V gene encodes CDR1 SGHVS and CDR2 FQNEAQ. V lost 3 bases and J lost 4, with 12 bases in between. The CDR3 runs 14 residues. This CDR3 reads CASSFGGVSTEAFF. DNA for the CDR3: TGTGCCAGCAGCTTTGGGGGTGTAAGCACTGAAGCTTTCTTT. Together with reference TRBV7-8 and TRBJ1-1, the CDR3 gives the full variable domain: GAGVSQSPRYKVAKRGQDVALRCDPISGHVSLFWYQQALGQGPEFLTYFQNEAQLDKSGLPSDRFFAERPEGSVSTLKIQRTQQEDSAVYLCASSFGGVSTEAFFGQGTRLTVV.

The table lists this clone with a few counts. This chain links TRBV9 with TRBJ2-7, with a possible D match to TRBD2 (5 bases). There are 14 residues in the CDR3. V lost 2 bases and J 2 bases, leaving 11 bases between the germline ends. Germline V CDR1 and CDR2: SGDLS, YYNGEE. CDR3 sequence (DNA): TGTGCCAGCAGCGTGTCCGGGGATGCCTACGAGCAGTACTTC. It codes for CASSVSGDAYEQYF.

The chain employs TRBV21-1 and TRBJ2-1; the table's D call of TRBD2 was not tested on the DNA. TRBV21-1 is assigned pseudogene status. This CDR3 has 13 amino acids. The CDR3: CAKGERNRNEQFF. In DNA form, the CDR3 reads TGTGCCAAGGGAGAGCGGAACCGCAATGAGCAGTTCTTC.

The chain links TRBV7-9 to TRBJ2-2, with D possibly TRBD1 on 6 matching bases. Trimming stripped 3 bases from V and 2 bases from J, with 10 bases between. Germline CDR1 is SEHNR and CDR2 is FQNEAQ (reference sequence). The CDR3 runs to 15 residues. The CDR3 reads CASSFGTLNTGELFF. The CDR3, as DNA: TGTGCCAGCAGCTTCGGGACACTAAACACCGGGGAGCTGTTTTTT.

The V and J genes are TRBV11-3 and TRBJ2-5, with D tentatively TRBD2 (6 bases). The germline V gene has CDR1 SGHNT and CDR2 YENEEA. Trimming removed 2 bases at V and 5 bases at J, with 15 bases between. The CDR3 is 15 amino acids. The CDR3 loop reads CASSLSAGSIETQYF. CDR3 sequence (DNA): TGTGCCAGCAGCTTATCGGCGGGATCCATTGAGACCCAGTACTTC.

The chain employs TRBV11-2 and TRBJ2-1; 11 bases map to TRBD2. This CDR3 has 19 residues. J lost 7 bases, V lost 2 bases, and 16 bases had no gene match. Germline V gene lookup returns CDR1 SGHAT and CDR2 FQNNGV. The DNA for the CDR3 is TGTGCCAGCAGCTTATACGGGATAGCGGGAGGGCCTTTCGGGAATGAGCAGTTCTTC. Amino acid sequence: CASSLYGIAGGPFGNEQFF.

V gene TRBV7-6 combines with J gene TRBJ2-1; 8 positions agree with TRBD1. The CDR3 extends over 16 amino acids. Germline V gene data show CDR1 as SGHVS and CDR2 as FNYEAQ. V was clipped by 5 bases and J by 6 bases; unmatched bases: 12. The CDR3 sequence: CASSQPRGQGTNEQFF. CDR3 coding DNA: TGTGCCAGCAGCCAGCCGCGTGGACAGGGAACCAATGAGCAGTTCTTC.

The rearrangement links TRBV7-6 to TRBJ2-5; 8 nucleotides align to TRBD2. The DNA end lines up better with TRBJ2-7; the J call may be wrong. Looked up from germline, CDR1 is SGHVS and CDR2 is FNYEAQ. The CDR3 is 16 amino acids. CDR3 amino acids: CASSLDQAGERSEQYF. The CDR3 DNA is TGTGCCAGCAGCTTAGACCAAGCGGGAGAACGTTCCGAGCAGTACTTC.

This clone was recorded many times. The V call is TRBV6-4, the J call TRBJ2-2, with TRBD2 matching 8 bases. The CDR3 runs 17 residues. V was clipped by 0 bases and J by 4 bases; unmatched bases: 7. CDR1 is MRHNA, CDR2 SNTAGT, per germline. The CDR3 is CASSDSTGAGGTGELFF. DNA of the CDR3: TGTGCCAGCAGTGACTCGACGGGGGCGGGAGGCACCGGGGAGCTGTTTTTT.

The chain carries TRBV27 and TRBJ1-1; D unresolved. The CDR3 is made up of 17 amino acids. Germline CDR1 MNHEY, CDR2 SMNVEV (reference sequence). V gave up 6 bases and J gave up 0 bases, with 20 bases separating them. The CDR3 sequence is CASRIRASNPMNTEAFF. The CDR3 DNA reads TGTGCCAGCAGAATACGGGCATCCAATCCAATGAACACTGAAGCTTTCTTT.

This clone was observed a handful of times. CDR3 region: CASTHYAVQETQYF. The CDR3 nucleotides are TGTGCCAGCACCCACTACGCAGTACAAGAGACCCAGTACTTC. The chain has TRBV11-2 and TRBJ2-5; no clear D. This CDR3 region has 14 residues. Germline CDR1 SGHAT, CDR2 FQNNGV. V was shortened by 7 bases and J by 2 bases, with 14 bases between the two germline ends.

V usage is TRBV5-6 and J usage is TRBJ2-3; 9 bases align to TRBD2. CDR1 is SGHDT, CDR2 YYEEEE, per germline. CDR3 length: 16 residues. Losses at the gene ends were 1 base for V and 3 bases for J; bases not matched to a gene: 6. CDR3 bases: TGTGCCAGCAGCTTGTGGACTAGCGTATATACAGATACGCAGTATTTT. Protein sequence: CASSLWTSVYTDTQYF.

The rearrangement links TRBV7-6 to TRBJ2-1, with D maybe TRBD2 (5 bases). Per germline, CDR1 SGHVS and CDR2 FNYEAQ. V was clipped by 5 bases and J by 7 bases, with 12 bases between them. The CDR3 length is 13 residues. The CDR3 coding sequence is TGTGCCAGCAGCCTCGGACTGCCAAATGAGCAGTTCTTC. This codes for CASSLGLPNEQFF.

The chain combines TRBV10-2 with TRBJ1-5; D remains unclear. Germline-derived CDR1 and CDR2 are WSHSY and SAAADI. Trimming shortened V by 6 bases and J by 7 bases, and 13 bases separated the two germline ends. This CDR3 contains 13 residues. The CDR3 DNA reads TGCGCCAGCAGCTTCCTCCGACGGCAGCCCCAGCATTTT. As protein: CASSFLRRQPQHF.

The J gene is TRBJ2-2, the V gene TRBV7-8, with D maybe TRBD1 (6 bases). CDR3 size: 14 residues. The germline gives CDR1 SGHVS, CDR2 FQNEAQ. The ends were cut back, 5 bases at V and 4 bases at J, with 11 bases in the middle. CDR3 sequence: CASSLDRFTGELFF. In DNA form, the CDR3 reads TGTGCCAGCAGCCTTGACAGGTTCACCGGGGAGCTGTTTTTT.

This chain joins TRBV20-1 and TRBJ2-1; D gene uncertain. V lost 5 bases and J lost 9, with 8 bases in between. The CDR3 length is 10 residues. CDR1 and CDR2 (germline): DFQATT, SNEGSKA (reference sequence). CDR3 sequence: CSADHPEQFF. The CDR3 nucleotides read TGCAGTGCTGACCATCCTGAGCAGTTCTTC.

The chain joins TRBV5-1 to TRBJ2-2; possible D gene TRBD1, 5 bases. Germline V gene data show CDR1 as SGHRS and CDR2 as YFSETQ. V was clipped by 4 bases and J by 6 bases, with 16 bases between them. The length of the CDR3 is 15 residues. As DNA, the CDR3 is TGCGCCAGCAGCATCCCCCTAGGGGCCCCCGGGGAGCTGTTTTTT. It codes for CASSIPLGAPGELFF.